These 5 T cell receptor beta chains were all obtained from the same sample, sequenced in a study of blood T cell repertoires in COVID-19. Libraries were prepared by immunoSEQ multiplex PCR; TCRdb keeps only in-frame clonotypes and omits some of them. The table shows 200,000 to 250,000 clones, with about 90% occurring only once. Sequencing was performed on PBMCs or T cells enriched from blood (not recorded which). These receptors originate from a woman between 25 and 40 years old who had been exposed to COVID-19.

The CDR3 protein is CASSTKRTGEDEQFF. The CDR3 DNA follows: TGTGCCAGCAGCACCAAACGGACAGGGGAGGATGAGCAGTTCTTC. V usage is TRBV21-1 and J usage is TRBJ2-1; the table gives TRBD1 as D, unverified against the DNA. TRBV21-1 is listed as a pseudogene. This CDR3 has 15 residues.

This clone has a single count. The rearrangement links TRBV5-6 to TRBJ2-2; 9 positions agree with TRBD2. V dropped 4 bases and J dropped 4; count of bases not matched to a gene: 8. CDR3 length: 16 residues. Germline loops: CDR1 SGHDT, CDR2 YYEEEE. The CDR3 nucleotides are TGTGCCAGCAGCCCTGTAGCGGGAGTCGGCACCGGGGAGCTGTTTTTT. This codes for CASSPVAGVGTGELFF.

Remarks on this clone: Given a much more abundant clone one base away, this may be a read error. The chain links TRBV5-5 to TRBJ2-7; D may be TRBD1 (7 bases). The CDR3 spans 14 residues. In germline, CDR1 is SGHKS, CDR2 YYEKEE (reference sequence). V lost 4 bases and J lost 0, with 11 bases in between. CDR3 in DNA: TGTGCCAGCAGCCGCGGGACAGTCTCCTACGAGCAGTACTTC. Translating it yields CASSRGTVSYEQYF.

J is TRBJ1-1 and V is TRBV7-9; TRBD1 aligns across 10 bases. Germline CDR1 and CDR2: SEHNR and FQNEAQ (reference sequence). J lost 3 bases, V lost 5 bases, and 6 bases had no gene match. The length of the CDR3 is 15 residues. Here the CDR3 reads CASSQGQGMHTEAFF. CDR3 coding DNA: TGTGCCAGCAGCCAGGGACAGGGGATGCACACTGAAGCTTTCTTT.

CDR3 sequence: CASSIGTGRLGRLNEQFF. Here the CDR3 DNA reads TGTGCCAGTAGTATCGGGACAGGGAGACTAGGTCGCCTCAATGAGCAGTTCTTC. V usage is TRBV19 and J usage is TRBJ2-1; 9 bases map to TRBD1. Per germline, CDR1 LNHDA and CDR2 SQIVND (reference sequence). This CDR3 is built from 18 residues. V shed 3 bases and J 6 bases; nucleotides not matched to a gene: 15.